The next 18 T cell receptor beta chains were all read from a single sample in a study of T cells after yellow fever vaccination. Using its own MiXCR run on the 5' RACE reads, TCRdb lists one record per CDR3 protein. Here the sample spans roughly 32,000 distinct CDR3 sequences, 4.4% being singletons. This material consisted of CD8+ T cells sorted from PBMCs, taken 5 days after the yellow fever booster vaccination. Receptors were obtained from a man younger than 45 who received the YFV17D yellow fever vaccine.

This chain connects TRBV7-8 to TRBJ2-7, with a weak D call TRBD2 (6 bases). V lost 4 bases and J lost 4, with 20 bases in between. Germline CDR1 reads SGHVS; CDR2 reads FQNEAQ. This CDR3 is built from 16 residues. CDR3 residues: CASSSSPAGGGYEQYF. CDR3 DNA: TGTGCCAGCAGCTCGTCCCCAGCGGGTGGGGGATACGAGCAGTACTTC.

The chain is built from TRBV7-6 and TRBJ2-7, with D possibly being TRBD1 (5 bases). The CDR3 is 15 amino acids. From germline, CDR1 is SGHVS and CDR2 FNYEAQ. V lost 4 bases and J 0 bases, leaving 13 bases between the germline ends. CDR3 sequence: CASSSRGASSYEQYF. In DNA form, the CDR3 reads TGTGCCAGCAGCTCAAGGGGTGCGAGCTCCTACGAGCAGTACTTC.

This clonotype turned up a few times. The rearrangement links TRBV9 to TRBJ2-3; D not resolved. This CDR3 region has 14 residues. CDR1 and CDR2 from the germline V gene are SGDLS and YYNGEE. Trimming removed 0 bases at V and 4 bases at J, with 9 bases between. CDR3 sequence (DNA): TGTGCCAGCAGCGTAGCTTCAGAGGCAGATACGCAGTATTTT. It is translated as CASSVASEADTQYF.

This clonotype was recorded at least ten times. J is TRBJ2-2 and V is TRBV20-1; weak D call: TRBD2 (6 bases). There are 14 residues in the CDR3. Between the trimmed V and J ends, which lost 3 bases and 3 bases, there was a span of 11 bases. Per the germline V gene, CDR1 is DFQATT and CDR2 is SNEGSKA (reference sequence). The CDR3, as DNA: TGCAGTGCTAGGCCGGCGGGGTACACCGGGGAGCTGTTTTTT. Translating it yields CSARPAGYTGELFF.

In this sample, this clonotype turned up many times. This chain joins TRBV27 and TRBJ2-1, with D tentatively TRBD2 (7 bases). Germline values: CDR1 MNHEY, CDR2 SMNVEV (reference sequence). The CDR3 totals 14 residues. Trimming took 4 bases from V and 7 from J, leaving 14 bases between them. CDR3 sequence reads: CASSYGGPGNEQFF. DNA for the CDR3: TGTGCCAGCAGTTACGGGGGGCCGGGGAATGAGCAGTTCTTC.

This clonotype was recorded many times. The rearrangement uses TRBV29-1 and TRBJ2-7, with no clear D. The CDR3 is 12 amino acids. The ends were cut back, 1 base at V and 9 bases at J, with 13 bases in the middle. The V gene's germline CDR1 is SQVTM and CDR2 ANQGSEA. This CDR3 is CSVEANGLGQYF. DNA for the CDR3: TGCAGCGTTGAAGCAAACGGGCTGGGGCAGTACTTC.

As concerns this clonotype: This CDR3 fails to terminate in the conserved phenylalanine or tryptophan, so it likely reflects a read error. No DNA is shown, since the ends of the CDR3 on it are uncertain; the CDR3 is the one TCRdb lists. The V gene is TRBV7-9, the J gene TRBJ2-5; TRBD1 was called by the table and not checked on the DNA. Germline V gene sequence: CDR1 SEHNR, CDR2 FQNEAQ (reference sequence). A total of 8 residues make up the CDR3, ends included. The CDR3 is CAISPRLL.

This clonotype was detected ten times or more. CDR3: CASSYGGEQFF. DNA for the CDR3: TGTGCCAGCAGTTACGGTGGTGAGCAGTTCTTC. This chain uses TRBV6-5 with TRBJ2-1, with D uncertain. Germline V gene data show CDR1 as MNHEY and CDR2 as SVGAGI. V lost 2 bases and J 9 bases, leaving 5 bases between the germline ends. This CDR3 is built from 11 residues.

This clonotype was observed many times. The V and J genes are TRBV4-3 and TRBJ2-7; a weak D match, TRBD1 (5 bases). The CDR3 spans 14 residues. V lost 4 bases, J lost 2 bases, and 12 bases lay in between. Germline CDR1 reads LGHNA; CDR2 reads YSLEER. Here the CDR3 reads CASSPTREPYEQYF. The DNA for the CDR3 is TGCGCCAGCAGCCCCACCAGGGAACCCTACGAGCAGTACTTC.

Many counts were recorded for this clonotype. The V gene is TRBV9, the J gene TRBJ1-1; maybe TRBD1 (6 bases). V was clipped by 7 bases and J by 7 bases, with 11 bases between them. This CDR3 comprises 11 residues. The germline gives CDR1 SGDLS, CDR2 YYNGEE. The CDR3 region is CASSQGGEAFF. CDR3 nucleotide sequence: TGTGCCAGCTCACAGGGCGGTGAAGCTTTCTTT.

The sample holds many counts of this clonotype. The J gene is TRBJ2-1, the V gene TRBV5-5; D is ambiguous. CDR1 SGHKS and CDR2 YYEKEE come from the germline V gene (reference sequence). The germline V and J ends were trimmed by 6 bases and 9 bases, with 10 bases remaining between them. This CDR3 is built from 11 residues. This chain's CDR3 is CASTPSGEQFF. The DNA for the CDR3 is TGTGCCAGCACCCCCTCGGGTGAGCAGTTCTTC.

This clonotype was recorded at least ten times. The chain links TRBV29-1 to TRBJ2-1; D uncertain. The CDR3 totals 12 residues. Germline CDR1 is SQVTM and CDR2 is ANQGSEA. V was shortened by 7 bases and J by 0 bases, with 7 bases between the two germline ends. DNA of the CDR3: TGCAGCGCTGAGATCTCCTACAATGAGCAGTTCTTC. It translates to CSAEISYNEQFF.

This clonotype has at least ten counts. The chain employs TRBV5-1 and TRBJ2-3, with D uncertain. Germline-derived CDR1 and CDR2 are SGHRS and YFSETQ. The germline V and J ends were trimmed by 4 bases and 2 bases, with 17 bases remaining between them. The CDR3 extends over 16 amino acids. This chain's CDR3 is CASSQRTGMNTDTQYF. The CDR3 DNA is TGCGCCAGCAGCCAAAGAACCGGAATGAACACAGATACGCAGTATTTT.

The sample holds many counts of this clonotype. A junction boundary mismatches the germline segment, possibly from a read error. This chain connects TRBV5-1 to TRBJ2-3, with D maybe TRBD2 (6 bases). CDR1 and CDR2 from the germline V gene are SGHRS and YFSETQ. This CDR3 is built from 18 residues. The CDR3, as DNA: TGCGCCAGCAGCCCGGGCCCCGAAGCGGGTACCCGCACAGACACGCAGTATTTT. Encoded protein: CASSPGPEAGTRTDTQYF.

This clonotype was detected ten times or more. The genes are TRBV5-5 and TRBJ2-1, with 10 bases lining up with TRBD2. This CDR3 region has 15 residues. Germline-derived CDR1 and CDR2 are SGHKS and YYEKEE (reference sequence). J was trimmed by 4 bases and V by 1 base; bases with no gene match: 2. The CDR3, as DNA: TGTGCCAGCAGCTTGCCTAGCGGGGGTTACAATGAGCAGTTCTTC. It encodes CASSLPSGGYNEQFF. The variable domain in full, with the rest retrieved from reference TRBV5-5 and TRBJ2-1, is DAGVTQSPTHLIKTRGQQVTLRCSPISGHKSVSWYQQVLGQGPQFIFQYYEKEERGRGNFPDRFSARQFPNYSSELNVNALLLGDSALYLCASSLPSGGYNEQFFGPGTRLTVL.

V usage is TRBV28 and J usage is TRBJ2-1; D remains unclear. Germline V CDR1 and CDR2: MDHEN, SYDVKM. V was shortened by 5 bases and J by 8 bases, with 7 bases between the two germline ends. The CDR3 has 11 residues. The CDR3 loop is CASSTRYEQFF. The CDR3 DNA reads TGTGCCAGCAGTACTCGCTATGAGCAGTTCTTC.

This clonotype was recorded at least ten times. The genes are TRBV12-3 or TRBV12-4 and TRBJ2-5, with D maybe TRBD2 (6 bases). The CDR3 loop spans 14 amino acids. V lost 3 bases, J lost 5 bases, and 13 bases lay in between. Written as DNA, the CDR3 is TGTGCCAGCAGTTTTTTGGGGGGTGGGGAGACCCAGTACTTC. Residues: CASSFLGGGETQYF.

This clonotype was counted many times. This rearrangement joins TRBV20-1 to TRBJ1-2; a weak D match, TRBD1 (5 bases). This CDR3 contains 13 residues. The germline gives CDR1 DFQATT, CDR2 SNEGSKA (reference sequence). V gave up 2 bases and J gave up 5 bases, with 12 bases separating them. CDR3 bases: TGCAGTGCTAGATCAAGGGGTGTTTATGGCTACACCTTC. It encodes CSARSRGVYGYTF.